This T cell receptor beta chain was sequenced for a study of cytomegalovirus exposure and HLA in healthy donors. Study-wide results and caveats: Looking again later, the authors saw that most CMV-associated TCR beta chains seemed HLA-restricted. Cytomegalovirus association was assigned to 150 to 200 TCR beta chains.

13 Jbeta primers and 60 Vbeta primers were used for the PCR. In the original workflow: A follow-up analysis tallied 86 million or so unique TCR beta chains, roughly 11 million shared. Sequencing used immunoSEQ multiplex PCR; TCRdb keeps in-frame clones, though not all of them. V and J calls and clone size are given by that table; D and trimming were obtained from the DNA. The profile shows about 140,000 clones, 65% to 70% of them singletons. Regarding this clone: Antigen: not known.

V lost 0 bases to trimming and J lost 2 bases, with 11 bases between them. The CDR3 is 16 residues long. Germline V CDR1 and CDR2: SGHRS, YFSETQ. The chain has TRBV5-1 and TRBJ2-2, with D possibly TRBD2 on 7 matching bases. This TCR derives from a human donor in good health. Sequenced input: PBMCs. The CDR3: CASSLARGGNTGELFF. The CDR3, as DNA: TGCGCCAGCAGCTTGGCTCGCGGGGGCAACACCGGGGAGCTGTTTTTT. Full variable domain (missing parts from reference TRBV5-1 and TRBJ2-2): KAGVTQTPRYLIKTRGQQVTLSCSPISGHRSVSWYQQTPGQGLQFLFEYFSETQRNKGNFPGRFSGRQFSNSRSEMNVSTLELGDSALYLCASSLARGGNTGELFFGEGSRLTVL.